This T cell receptor beta chain was identified in a study of blood T cell repertoires in COVID-19. Overall study context: Some COVID-19 samples were acute and others convalescent; all came from the United States, Italy and Spain. T cells, B-cell-depleted T cells, or PBMCs provided the cDNA or gDNA that served as material.

Per the original data handling: Researchers report that nucleated cell counts were estimated from reference gene primer amplification. The data were produced by immunoSEQ multiplex PCR, yet TCRdb's version contains in-frame clones alone and is incomplete. From that table come the V and J calls and clone size; the DNA was used to work out D and trimming. The data contain 45,000 to 65,000 clones, around 87% of them singletons. Germline V gene sequence: CDR1 MNHEY, CDR2 SMNVEV (reference sequence). V lost 5 bases, J lost 3 bases, and 17 bases lay in between. This CDR3 is 16 amino acids long. This chain uses TRBV27 with TRBJ2-1, with TRBD2 as a possible D gene (6 bases). Input material: peripheral blood. This clonotype was obtained from a human donor with acute or convalescent COVID-19. The donor label of this sample is uncertain. The CDR3 sequence is CASSPSRGGDYNEQFF. For the CDR3, the DNA is TGTGCCAGCAGTCCCTCGAGGGGCGGGGACTACAATGAGCAGTTCTTC.